This T cell receptor (beta chain) was sequenced in a study of blood T cell repertoires in COVID-19. Study-level background: Collection of acute and convalescent COVID-19 samples took place in the United States, Italy and Spain. T cells, B-cell-depleted T cells, or PBMCs provided the cDNA or gDNA that served as material.

Study processing details: Cell counts per sample came from amplifying reference gene primers. The repertoire was sequenced with immunoSEQ multiplex PCR; TCRdb's copy has only in-frame clones and lacks some. That table furnishes V, J and clone size, whereas the DNA furnished D and trimming. The table records tens of thousands of clones, around nine tenths of them present only once. This CDR3 region has 11 residues. Trimming took 7 bases from V and 7 from J, leaving 13 bases between them. CDR1 and CDR2 (germline): SQVTM, ANQGSEA. The specimen sequenced was peripheral blood. The chain combines TRBV29-1 with TRBJ1-2, with D unclear. This TCR was recovered from a human donor in a cohort sampled during active COVID-19. The CDR3 loop is CSARGQSGYTF. For the CDR3, the DNA is TGCAGCGCCCGGGGTCAAAGTGGCTACACCTTC.